This T cell receptor (beta chain) derives from a study of blood T cell repertoires in COVID-19. Overall study context: There were acute and convalescent COVID-19 samples, and they came from the United States, Italy and Spain.

Repertoires were generated with immunoSEQ multiplex PCR, while TCRdb's copy carries only in-frame clones and drops some. Here the sample spans around 220,000 clones, more than 70% being singletons. CDR1 and CDR2 (germline): SGHVS, FQNEAQ. V was cut by 4 bases and J by 6 bases, with 9 bases left in between. The CDR3 totals 13 residues. Source material: PBMCs or T cells enriched from blood (not recorded which). V is TRBV7-8 and J is TRBJ2-2, with a possible D match to TRBD1 (6 bases). The clonotype was recovered from a woman in her thirties or forties with acute COVID-19. The CDR3 nucleotides are TGTGCCAGCAGCTCCAGGGGAGCCGGGGAGCTGTTTTTT. Amino acid sequence: CASSSRGAGELFF. Combining the CDR3 with reference TRBV7-8 and TRBJ2-2 gives the whole variable domain GAGVSQSPRYKVAKRGQDVALRCDPISGHVSLFWYQQALGQGPEFLTYFQNEAQLDKSGLPSDRFFAERPEGSVSTLKIQRTQQEDSAVYLCASSSRGAGELFFGEGSRLTVL.